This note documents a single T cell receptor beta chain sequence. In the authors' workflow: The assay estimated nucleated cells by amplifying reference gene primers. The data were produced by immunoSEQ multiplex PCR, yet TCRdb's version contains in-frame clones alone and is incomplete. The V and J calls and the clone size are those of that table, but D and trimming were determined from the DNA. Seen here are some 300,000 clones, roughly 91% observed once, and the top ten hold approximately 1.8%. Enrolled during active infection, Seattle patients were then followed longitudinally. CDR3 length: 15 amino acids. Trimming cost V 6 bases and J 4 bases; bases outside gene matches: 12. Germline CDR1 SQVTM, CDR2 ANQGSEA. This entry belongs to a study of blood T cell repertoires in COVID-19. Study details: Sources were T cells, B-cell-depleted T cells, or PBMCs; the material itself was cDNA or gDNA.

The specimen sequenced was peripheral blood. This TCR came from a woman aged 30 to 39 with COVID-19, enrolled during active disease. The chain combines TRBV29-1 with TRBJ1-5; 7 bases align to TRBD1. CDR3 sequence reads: CSVTTGQGGNQPQHF. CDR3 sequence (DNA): TGCAGCGTCACGACCGGGCAGGGGGGTAATCAGCCCCAGCATTTT.